A selection of T cell receptor beta chains follows, all from one sample in a study of cytomegalovirus exposure and HLA in healthy donors. The data were produced by immunoSEQ multiplex PCR, yet TCRdb's version contains in-frame clones alone and is incomplete. The table shows approximately 120,000 clones, with 81% occurring only once. Sequenced input: PBMCs. The receptors stem from a man between 18 and 35 years old in good health and CMV-seronegative. The CDR3 runs from the conserved cysteine through the conserved F or W. Fields, in order: D gene, clone size, J gene, V gene, CDR3 protein, CDR3 DNA. The D gene is left open where the match is weak. Not every row has a clone size; where given, it reads once, few, many or a size class.

- | - | TRBJ1-1 | TRBV16 | CASSLKIEAEMNTEAFF | TGTGCCAGCAGCCTCAAGATAGAGGCAGAAATGAACACTGAAGCTTTCTTT
TRBD2 | - | TRBJ2-3 | TRBV19 | CASSRWTSGGGDTQYF | TGTGCCAGTAGCAGGTGGACTAGCGGGGGGGGAGATACGCAGTATTTT
TRBD2 | once | TRBJ2-1 | TRBV6-1 | CASRRGESYNEQFF | TGTGCCAGCCGGCGGGGGGAAAGCTACAATGAGCAGTTCTTC
- | - | TRBJ2-5 | TRBV7-3 | CASSLTGGERETQYF | TGTGCCAGCAGCTTAACCGGCGGGGAACGAGAGACCCAGTACTTC
- | - | TRBJ2-3 | TRBV5-1 | CASSLGDSDTQYF | TGCGCCAGCAGCTTGGGGGACTCAGATACGCAGTATTTT
- | - | TRBJ1-5 | TRBV7-8 | CASSLRLRDQPQHF | TGTGCCAGCAGCTTAAGGCTACGGGATCAGCCCCAGCATTTT
TRBD1 | - | TRBJ2-1 | TRBV27 | CASSLWTGGAYNEQFF | TGTGCCAGCAGTCTTTGGACAGGGGGCGCCTACAATGAGCAGTTCTTC
TRBD2 | - | TRBJ2-1 | TRBV9 | CASSVGNSGGYNEQFF | TGTGCCAGCAGCGTAGGCAATAGCGGGGGTTACAATGAGCAGTTCTTC
- | - | TRBJ1-1 | TRBV5-1 | CASSSVRISTEAFF | TGCGCCAGCAGTTCCGTCAGGATAAGCACTGAAGCTTTCTTT
TRBD1 | - | TRBJ2-7 | TRBV7-3 | CASSRDRGYEQYF | TGTGCCAGCAGCCGGGACAGGGGGTACGAGCAGTACTTC
- | - | TRBJ2-7 | TRBV2 | CASRVQGYGDEQYF | TGTGCCAGCAGAGTACAGGGTTACGGGGACGAGCAGTACTTC
TRBD2 | - | TRBJ2-1 | TRBV4-3 | CASSPGLENNEQFF | TGCGCCAGCAGCCCGGGACTAGAAAACAATGAGCAGTTCTTC
- | - | TRBJ1-1 | TRBV15 | CATSRVVPGANTEAFF | TGTGCCACCAGCAGAGTGGTACCCGGAGCAAACACTGAAGCTTTCTTT
TRBD2 | - | TRBJ2-1 | TRBV9 | CASSEELAGGSYNEQFF | TGTGCCAGCAGCGAGGAACTAGCGGGGGGATCCTACAATGAGCAGTTCTTC
TRBD1 | - | TRBJ1-6 | TRBV14 | CASSVQGNSPLHF | TGTGCCAGCAGCGTACAGGGGAATTCACCCCTCCACTTT
TRBD2 | - | TRBJ2-7 | TRBV5-1 | CASSPNSGGGYEQYF | TGCGCCAGCAGCCCGAATAGCGGGGGAGGCTACGAGCAGTACTTC
TRBD1 | - | TRBJ1-2 | TRBV6-5 | CASSPGGTGSGGYTF | TGTGCCAGCAGCCCCGGGGGGACAGGGTCGGGTGGCTACACCTTC
TRBD2 | few | TRBJ2-7 | TRBV6-5 | CASSYWGGLEQYF | TGTGCCAGCAGTTACTGGGGGGGACTGGAGCAGTACTTC
- | - | TRBJ2-3 | TRBV19 | CASSMGSGYTDTQYF | TGTGCCAGTAGTATGGGTAGCGGTTACACAGATACGCAGTATTTT
TRBD1 | - | TRBJ1-5 | TRBV29-1 | CSVEFGGTGNQPQHF | TGCAGCGTTGAATTTGGTGGGACAGGGAATCAGCCCCAGCATTTT
TRBD2 | - | TRBJ2-1 | TRBV7-9 | CSSSPGLDLSSYNEQFF | TGTTCCAGCAGCCCAGGACTAGACCTCAGCTCCTACAATGAGCAGTTCTTC
- | few | TRBJ2-3 | TRBV19 | CASSSGEEGTQYF | TGTGCCAGTAGTAGCGGGGAGGAAGGTACGCAGTATTTT
TRBD1 | - | TRBJ1-6 | TRBV7-3 | CASSFSRDRNSPLHF | TGTGCCAGCAGCTTTAGCCGGGACAGAAATTCACCCCTCCACTTT
TRBD1 | - | TRBJ1-2 | TRBV5-1 | CASSSFGQGNYGYTF | TGCGCCAGCAGCTCCTTTGGACAGGGGAACTATGGCTACACCTTC
TRBD1 | few | TRBJ1-4 | TRBV6-4 | CASSAGGQGGGEKLFF | TGTGCCAGCAGTGCCGGTGGACAGGGAGGCGGGGAAAAACTGTTTTTT
- | - | TRBJ2-1 | TRBV5-6 | CASSLETFDRLHNEQFF | TGTGCCAGCAGCTTAGAGACATTCGACAGGCTCCACAATGAGCAGTTCTTC
TRBD2 | few | TRBJ2-1 | TRBV18 | CASSLVSGGGSYNEQFF | TGTGCCAGCTCGTTGGTGAGCGGGGGGGGGTCCTACAATGAGCAGTTCTTC
- | - | TRBJ2-2 | TRBV29-1 | CSVDSRQGKTGELFF | TGCAGCGTTGATTCGAGGCAGGGAAAGACCGGGGAGCTGTTTTTT
- | - | TRBJ1-2 | TRBV21-1 | CASSLRRNRGRGYTF | TGTGCCAGCAGCCTCCGGCGTAACAGGGGGCGCGGCTACACCTTC
TRBD2 | - | TRBJ2-3 | TRBV13 | CASSQVAGYTDTQYF | TGTGCCAGCAGTCAGGTAGCGGGGTACACAGATACGCAGTATTTT
TRBD2 | - | TRBJ2-2 | TRBV15 | CATSTKSLAGGQGVAGELFF | TGTGCCACCAGCACGAAGAGCCTAGCGGGGGGCCAGGGTGTGGCCGGGGAGCTGTTTTTT
- | - | TRBJ1-4 | TRBV10-2 | CASSESVFLPEKLFF | TGCGCCAGCAGTGAGTCAGTTTTTCTACCTGAAAAACTGTTTTTT
- | - | TRBJ2-7 | TRBV2 | CASRHGEAYEQYF | TGTGCCAGCAGGCACGGGGAGGCCTACGAGCAGTACTTC
- | - | TRBJ2-5 | TRBV7-8 | CASSPFRGALQETQYF | TGTGCCAGCAGCCCATTCCGGGGGGCGCTGCAAGAGACCCAGTACTTC
- | - | TRBJ1-6 | TRBV7-2 | CASSPSRNTNSPLHF | TGTGCCAGCAGCCCCTCCAGGAACACTAATTCACCCCTCCACTTT
TRBD1 | - | TRBJ1-2 | TRBV5-1 | CASRQGAVTHGYTF | TGCGCCAGCAGGCAGGGGGCTGTCACCCATGGCTACACCTTC
- | - | TRBJ2-2 | TRBV10-1 | CASSISRWSGELFF | TGCGCCAGCTCCATCTCTCGGTGGTCGGGGGAGCTGTTTTTT
- | - | TRBJ2-2 | TRBV19 | CASSIGTPVTGELFF | TGTGCCAGTAGTATCGGGACACCTGTCACCGGGGAGCTGTTTTTT
- | - | TRBJ2-7 | TRBV11-2 | CASSLESGPYEQYF | TGTGCCAGCAGCTTAGAATCTGGGCCCTACGAGCAGTACTTC
- | - | TRBJ1-1 | TRBV7-9 | CASSGDSFTEAFF | TGTGCCAGCAGCGGAGACAGTTTCACTGAAGCTTTCTTT
- | - | TRBJ2-7 | TRBV29-1 | CSVVVSSYEQYF | TGCAGCGTTGTGGTGAGCTCCTACGAGCAGTACTTC
- | - | TRBJ1-6 | TRBV7-9 | CASTIDNSPLHF | TGTGCCAGCACTATCGATAATTCACCCCTCCACTTT
- | - | TRBJ2-7 | TRBV6-5 | CASRVAYEQYF | TGTGCCAGCAGGGTAGCCTACGAGCAGTACTTC
- | - | TRBJ1-2 | TRBV12-5 | CASGFGGGLYGYTF | TGTGCTAGTGGTTTCGGCGGGGGCTTATATGGCTACACCTTC
- | few | TRBJ2-1 | TRBV6-4 | CASSDSGSSNEQFF | TGTGCCAGCAGTGACTCTGGTAGCAGCAATGAGCAGTTCTTC
- | - | TRBJ1-1 | TRBV18 | CASSPEGSWAEAFF | TGTGCCAGCTCCCCTGAGGGCAGTTGGGCTGAAGCTTTCTTT
TRBD2 | - | TRBJ2-7 | TRBV13 | CASSVRGGNYEQYF | TGTGCCAGCAGCGTTCGGGGGGGAAACTACGAGCAGTACTTC
- | - | TRBJ2-7 | TRBV5-1 | CASSPTAGSYEQYF | TGCGCCAGCAGCCCTACAGCAGGTTCCTACGAGCAGTACTTC